The 23 T cell receptor beta chains below were found in one sample sequenced in a study of glioma-infiltrating T cells. The iRepertoire nested amplicon-rescue multiplex PCR amplified TCR alpha and beta CDR3s from RNA. TCRdb re-called the multiplex PCR reads through MiXCR, storing one row per CDR3 protein. This repertoire shows over 80,000 distinct CDR3 sequences, about 37% found once; its top ten account for 35% to 45%. Sequencing used glioma tissue, nonneoplastic brain tissue, or PBMCs (not recorded which). Receptors originate from a human donor with low-grade glioma or glioblastoma, undergoing nonglioma brain surgery, or in good health (not recorded which).

Remarks on this clonotype: A clone one base away is much larger, so this may be a read error. The rearrangement links TRBV11-3 to TRBJ2-5; TRBD2 matches at 7 bases. V was clipped by 8 bases and J by 7 bases; unmatched bases: 10. The CDR3 extends over 13 amino acids. Germline V lookup: CDR1 SGHNT, CDR2 YENEEA. In nucleotides, the CDR3 is TGTGCCAGCGGTGGGCGGGGGAATGTGACCCAGTACTTC. This translates into CASGGRGNVTQYF.

This clonotype occurred many times. The chain uses TRBV6-2 or TRBV6-3 and TRBJ2-7; 9 positions match TRBD2. This CDR3 region has 14 residues. Per the germline V gene, CDR1 is MNHEY and CDR2 is SVGEGT. The trim removed 5 bases at V and 0 bases at J, leaving 2 bases unmatched. CDR3 sequence (DNA): TGTGCCAGCAGTCAGCGGGAGGTCTCCTACGAGCAGTACTTC. It is translated as CASSQREVSYEQYF.

This clonotype was seen repeatedly, ten times or more. The chain carries TRBV28 and TRBJ2-7; D perhaps matches TRBD2 (6 bases). V was shortened by 7 bases and J by 0 bases, with 13 bases between the two germline ends. The germline V gene has CDR1 MDHEN and CDR2 SYDVKM. CDR3 size: 14 residues. As DNA, the CDR3 is TGTGCCAGCATAGTGGGGGGAAGCTCCTACGAGCAGTACTTC. This gives the protein CASIVGGSSYEQYF.

Regarding this clonotype: The junction departs from germline at one end; a sequencing error may be responsible. The CDR3 DNA reads as TGCAGTGCTAGAAAGTCTAGCGGGGTCGACTACGAGCAGCTCTTC. Translating gives CSARKSSGVDYEQLF. The chain employs TRBV20-1 and TRBJ2-1, with 9 nucleotides matching TRBD2. Per the germline V gene, CDR1 is DFQATT and CDR2 is SNEGSKA (reference sequence). There are 15 residues in the CDR3.

This clonotype was counted ten times or more. The V call is TRBV2, the J call TRBJ2-5, with no clear D. Trimming took 3 bases from V and 1 from J, leaving 9 bases between them. Germline-derived CDR1 and CDR2 are SNHLY and FYNNEI. The length of the CDR3 is 14 residues. The CDR3 nucleotides read TGTGCCAGCAGTGATGGGTTATCCCAAGAGACCCAGTACTTC. This translates into CASSDGLSQETQYF.

This clonotype was recorded once. A much more abundant neighbour one base away suggests this may be a read error. This chain joins TRBV5-6 and TRBJ2-1, with D possibly TRBD2 on 7 matching bases. V was trimmed by 2 bases and J by 3 bases, leaving 15 bases between them. Germline V CDR1 and CDR2: SGHDT, YYEEEE. The CDR3 is 16 amino acids. The CDR3 here is CASSFRGGGSYNEQFF. CDR3 DNA sequence: TGTGCCAGCAGCTTTAGGGGGGGGGGGAGCTACAATGAGCAGTTCTTC.

There are many counts of this clonotype. The chain recombines TRBV18 with TRBJ2-4; 8 bases agree with TRBD2. This CDR3 has 14 residues. Looked up from germline, CDR1 is KGHSH and CDR2 is LQKENI. With V trimmed by 6 bases and J by 4 bases, 5 bases remained unmatched. CDR3 loop: CASSREGQKNIQYF. CDR3 DNA: TGTGCCAGCTCCCGGGAGGGCCAGAAAAACATTCAGTACTTC.

This clonotype has ten or more counts. The V gene is TRBV29-1, the J gene TRBJ1-1; possible D gene TRBD1, 6 bases. CDR3 size: 14 residues. CDR1 SQVTM and CDR2 ANQGSEA come from the germline V gene. Trimming took 4 bases from V and 1 from J, leaving 13 bases between them. The CDR3 DNA follows: TGCAGCGTTGCGACCGGGACAACGAACACTGAAGCTTTCTTT. Its protein product is CSVATGTTNTEAFF.

This clonotype was recorded at least ten times. The chain employs TRBV7-3 and TRBJ2-4, with 8 nucleotides matching TRBD1. Trimming at V came to 5 bases and at J to 2 bases, leaving 8 bases not matched to a gene. The CDR3 spans 16 residues. Germline V gives CDR1 SGHTA, CDR2 FQGTGA. CDR3 DNA: TGTGCCAGCAGCCCCGGACAGGGAGGCACCAAAAACATTCAGTACTTC. Encoded protein: CASSPGQGGTKNIQYF.

This clonotype came up a few times. A much bigger clone sits one base away, suggesting this may be a read error. This is likely a read error, given that the CDR3 carries no conserved phenylalanine or tryptophan at its end. The CDR3 region is CASSTTAGQGFSEQYL. DNA for the CDR3: TGTGCCAGCAGCACCACTGCGGGACAGGGCTTTTCCGAGCAGTACCTC. This rearrangement joins TRBV4-2 to TRBJ2-7, with TRBD1 matching over 9 bases. This CDR3 region has 16 residues. Germline CDR1 and CDR2: LGHNA and YNFKEQ. With 5 bases clipped from V and 6 bases from J, the junction kept 14 bases outside the gene matches.

This clonotype has ten or more counts. The CDR3 sequence: CASSSSLAGGYEQYF. DNA for the CDR3: TGTGCCAGCAGCTCTTCCTTAGCGGGAGGCTACGAGCAGTACTTC. V is TRBV7-2 and J is TRBJ2-7; 10 bases fit TRBD2. The CDR3 spans 15 residues. After removal of 4 bases from V and 3 bases from J, the junction contained 6 bases not matched to a gene. Germline lookup yields CDR1 SGHTA and CDR2 FQGNSA.

This clonotype was detected many times. The chain's CDR3 is CASSKGQGVNSPLHF. CDR3 nucleotide sequence: TGTGCCAGCAGTAAAGGACAGGGTGTCAATTCACCCCTCCACTTT. The V call is TRBV2, the J call TRBJ1-6; TRBD1 agrees at 8 bases. The CDR3 totals 15 residues. The junction had 7 bases not matched to a gene; V was cut back by 5 bases and J by 7 bases. Germline V gene sequence: CDR1 SNHLY, CDR2 FYNNEI.

The table lists this clonotype with many counts. The rearrangement uses TRBV7-2 and TRBJ2-7; the D gene could be TRBD1 or TRBD2 (5 bases each). V was clipped by 5 bases and J by 1 base, with 15 bases between them. The CDR3 covers 15 residues. Germline CDR1 is SGHTA and CDR2 is FQGNSA. CDR3 in amino acids: CASSIIRDPSYEQYF. CDR3 in DNA: TGTGCCAGCAGCATAATCCGGGACCCATCCTACGAGCAGTACTTC. The complete variable domain, with remaining parts taken from reference TRBV7-2 and TRBJ2-7, reads GAGVSQSPSNKVTEKGKDVELRCDPISGHTALYWYRQSLGQGLEFLIYFQGNSAPDKSGLPSDRFSAERTGGSVSTLTIQRTQQEDSAVYLCASSIIRDPSYEQYFGPGTRLTVT.

This clonotype has at least ten counts. The V gene is TRBV19, the J gene TRBJ1-5; D gene ambiguous. The germline V gene has CDR1 LNHDA and CDR2 SQIVND (reference sequence). There are 12 residues in the CDR3. Trimming removed 3 bases at V and 5 bases at J, with 5 bases between. The CDR3 loop is CASSISDQPQHF. CDR3 DNA: TGTGCCAGTAGTATCTCCGATCAGCCCCAGCATTTT.

The table lists this clonotype with many counts. The V gene is TRBV7-2, the J gene TRBJ1-5, with D possibly being TRBD1 (5 bases). Germline assignment: CDR1 SGHTA and CDR2 FQGNSA. The CDR3 has 15 amino acids. Deletions cut 2 bases from V and 4 bases from J, with 12 bases between. This CDR3 is CASSLLGTINQPQHF. For the CDR3, the DNA is TGTGCCAGCAGCTTACTAGGGACGATTAATCAGCCCCAGCATTTT.

In its sample, this clonotype was seen many times. The chain uses TRBV6-1 and TRBJ2-7, with 8 bases aligning to TRBD2. With 5 bases clipped from V and 4 bases from J, the junction kept 13 bases outside the gene matches. The CDR3 spans 16 residues. Germline V gene sequence: CDR1 MNHNS, CDR2 SASEGT. This chain's CDR3 is CASSSTSGRFYYEQYF. Written as DNA, the CDR3 is TGTGCCAGCAGTTCTACTAGCGGCCGATTTTATTACGAGCAGTACTTC.

This clonotype was observed a handful of times. Possible read error: a much larger clone is one base away. CDR3 region: CAISAHINTGELFF. CDR3 DNA sequence: TGTGCCATCAGTGCGCACATTAACACCGGGGAGCTGTTTTTT. This chain connects TRBV10-3 to TRBJ2-2; D is ambiguous. This CDR3 comprises 14 residues. CDR1 and CDR2 (germline): ENHRY, SYGVKD. V was pared by 4 bases and J by 2 bases, with 8 bases between.

This clonotype has just one count. Without the conserved terminal phenylalanine or tryptophan, this CDR3 likely stems from a read error. The DNA is left out, because the CDR3 cannot be placed on it with certainty; the CDR3 is given as TCRdb lists it. CDR3 loop: CASSLYKFGVATEASS. The chain uses TRBV6-2 or TRBV6-3 and TRBJ1-1. Both ends counted, the CDR3 spans 16 residues. The germline CDR1 and CDR2 sequences are MNHEY and SVGEGT.

This clonotype has ten or more counts. The J gene is TRBJ2-1, the V gene TRBV30; the D is unclear. The germline V and J ends were trimmed by 3 bases and 3 bases, with 15 bases remaining between them. CDR1 GTSNPN and CDR2 SVGIG come from the germline V gene (reference sequence). This CDR3 contains 15 residues. CDR3 nucleotide sequence: TGTGCCTGGAGCCCCCTGGGTGGTATCTACAATGAGCAGTTCTTC. It yields the protein CAWSPLGGIYNEQFF.

Worth noting for this clonotype: This clone may be a read error of a much larger clone one base away. The V gene is TRBV3-1, the J gene TRBJ2-3, with D perhaps being TRBD1 or TRBD2 (5 bases each). The CDR3 runs 17 residues. Germline V gene data show CDR1 as LGHDT and CDR2 as YNNKEL (reference sequence). The CDR3 DNA reads TGTGCCATCAGCGTAGACCCGATCGGGGCCAGCACAGATACGCAGTATTTT. This gives the protein CAISVDPIGASTDTQYF.

This clonotype was counted only a few times. This chain joins TRBV12-3 or TRBV12-4 and TRBJ2-3; D is unresolved. CDR3 length: 13 amino acids. V was cut by 0 bases and J by 2 bases, with 3 bases left in between. CDR3 sequence: CASSLAATDTQYF. CDR3 DNA: TGTGCCAGCAGTTTAGCAGCCACAGATACGCAGTATTTT.

This clonotype was seen ten or more times. The genes are TRBV19 and TRBJ2-3; TRBD2 might be the D (6 bases). V was pared by 3 bases and J by 6 bases, with 13 bases between. This CDR3 has 14 residues. Germline lookup yields CDR1 LNHDA and CDR2 SQIVND (reference sequence). The CDR3 region has the DNA TGTGCCAGTAGTATTGGTAGCGGTGTTGATACGCAGTATTTT. Translated, it gives CASSIGSGVDTQYF.

J is TRBJ2-1 and V is TRBV28; perhaps D is TRBD1 or TRBD2 (6 bases each). The tail of the sequence fits TRBJ2-7 better, so the J call may be wrong. The CDR3 consists of 12 residues. Germline CDR1 reads MDHEN; CDR2 reads SYDVKM. CDR3 amino acids: CAGSVGGGEQYF. In DNA form, the CDR3 reads TGTGCCGGCTCCGTCGGGGGCGGCGAGCAGTACTTC.